One and the same sample provided the 13 T cell receptor beta chains below, sequenced in a study of CD8+ T cells in alopecia areata. Reverse transcribed after extraction, RNA yielded cDNA as the sequencing template. Data came from immunoSEQ multiplex PCR; TCRdb stores just in-frame clones and leaves some out. Here the sample spans more than 200,000 clones, 66% being singletons. Indicated treatment: oral pan-JAK inhibitor, 5-10 mg twice daily. The specimen comprised CD4+ T cells sorted from blood, sampled between weeks 43 and 45, from a patient treated with tofacitinib. Every receptor here comes from a human donor with alopecia areata.

Only a few counts were recorded for this clone. The CDR3 DNA sequence: TGTGCCAGCTCCCCCTTTGATAGGATTTCGACAGGGAATGGCTACACCTTC. Its translation is CASSPFDRISTGNGYTF. The chain links TRBV18 to TRBJ1-2; 7 bases are shared with TRBD1. This CDR3 is built from 17 residues. Germline-derived CDR1 and CDR2 are KGHSH and LQKENI. The J segment lost 6 bases and the V segment lost 6 bases, leaving 19 bases of the junction unmatched.

V and J are TRBV7-9 and TRBJ2-3; D is unresolved. The CDR3 is 15 amino acids. Per germline, CDR1 SEHNR and CDR2 FQNEAQ (reference sequence). V was trimmed by 2 bases and J by 2 bases, leaving 11 bases between them. CDR3 bases: TGTGCCAGCAGCTTATCAGCCCGCTCCACAGATACGCAGTATTTT. Its protein is CASSLSARSTDTQYF.

The J gene is TRBJ1-2, the V gene TRBV29-1, with D tentatively TRBD1 (5 bases). The CDR3 totals 12 residues. Between the trimmed V and J ends, which lost 8 bases and 6 bases, there was a span of 16 bases. Germline V CDR1 and CDR2: SQVTM, ANQGSEA. CDR3 in DNA: TGCAGCCTTGGCGAGGGGAAGCATGGCTACACCTTC. Protein sequence: CSLGEGKHGYTF.

V gene TRBV15 combines with J gene TRBJ1-5, with D possibly matching TRBD1 (6 bases). CDR1 and CDR2 (germline): LNHNV, YYDKDF (reference sequence). Trimming stripped 5 bases from V and 5 bases from J, with 22 bases between. There are 17 residues in the CDR3. The CDR3 sequence: CATSVHTGFEVDQPQHF. The CDR3 DNA sequence: TGTGCCACCAGCGTCCACACAGGGTTTGAAGTGGATCAGCCCCAGCATTTT.

This clone was recorded only once. V is TRBV7-2 and J is TRBJ2-1; possible D gene TRBD1, 6 bases. Germline V gene sequence: CDR1 SGHTA, CDR2 FQGNSA. This CDR3 comprises 15 residues. V was cut by 5 bases and J by 0 bases, with 11 bases left in between. CDR3 DNA sequence: TGTGCCAGCAGCCCCCTAGGGGGCTCCTACAATGAGCAGTTCTTC. Its translation is CASSPLGGSYNEQFF.

The V gene is TRBV29-1, the J gene TRBJ1-2; no firm D call. The CDR3 is made up of 11 amino acids. V gave up 6 bases and J gave up 8 bases, with 13 bases separating them. Germline loops: CDR1 SQVTM, CDR2 ANQGSEA. The CDR3 coding sequence is TGCAGCGTAGCCCCCGGAGGAGGCTACACCTTC. It yields the protein CSVAPGGGYTF. Combining the CDR3 with reference TRBV29-1 and TRBJ1-2 gives the whole variable domain SAVISQKPSRDICQRGTSLTIQCQVDSQVTMMFWYRQQPGQSLTLIATANQGSEATYESGFVIDKFPISRPNLTFSTLTVSNMSPEDSSIYLCSVAPGGGYTFGSGTRLTVV.

V gene TRBV30 combines with J gene TRBJ2-7; 9 bases map to TRBD1. Germline V gives CDR1 GTSNPN, CDR2 SVGIG (reference sequence). J lost 3 bases, V lost 1 base, and 10 bases had no gene match. This CDR3 has 16 residues. CDR3 region: CAWSGGTGQGNYEQYF. CDR3 DNA: TGTGCCTGGAGTGGGGGTACGGGACAGGGAAACTACGAGCAGTACTTC.

This clone was counted between two and nine times. The rearrangement joins TRBV25-1 to TRBJ2-3, with 9 bases identical to TRBD1. Looked up from germline, CDR1 is MGHDK and CDR2 is SYGVNS. The CDR3 covers 14 residues. V lost 5 bases to trimming and J lost 4 bases; unmatched junction nucleotides: 4. The CDR3 DNA reads TGTGCCAGCAGTCAGAGACAGGGGGCAGATACGCAGTATTTT. This sequence encodes CASSQRQGADTQYF.

The chain has TRBV29-1 and TRBJ2-5, with 8 bases fitting TRBD2. CDR3 size: 13 residues. CDR1 and CDR2 (germline): SQVTM, ANQGSEA. V shed 4 bases, J shed 5 bases, and the junction held 6 bases outside the gene matches. CDR3 nucleotide sequence: TGCAGCGTTGGCCGGGGGGGTAGGGAGACCCAGTACTTC. It translates to CSVGRGGRETQYF.

The chain carries TRBV27 and TRBJ2-5, with 8 bases lining up with TRBD1. The V gene's germline CDR1 is MNHEY and CDR2 SMNVEV (reference sequence). Germline trimming cut 10 bases from V and 4 bases from J; bases unmatched to any gene: 14. The CDR3 sequence is 15 residues long. The CDR3 bases are TGTGCCACCCGACAGGGGCTAGCCTCGGGAGAGACCCAGTACTTC. The encoded protein is CATRQGLASGETQYF.

This chain connects TRBV5-1 to TRBJ1-6; D is unresolved. Deletions cut 5 bases from V and 8 bases from J, with 11 bases between. Looked up from germline, CDR1 is SGHRS and CDR2 is YFSETQ. The CDR3 totals 13 residues. CDR3 coding DNA: TGCGCCAGCAGTGGAGACACATATTCACCCCTCCACTTT. Translated, it gives CASSGDTYSPLHF.

The V call is TRBV28, the J call TRBJ2-7; a weak D match, TRBD1 (6 bases). V was shortened by 6 bases and J by 5 bases, with 17 bases between the two germline ends. This CDR3 has 14 amino acids. From germline, CDR1 is MDHEN and CDR2 SYDVKM. CDR3 sequence reads: CASSNGQGPHEQYF. CDR3 sequence (DNA): TGTGCCAGCAGCAACGGGCAGGGGCCCCACGAGCAGTACTTC.

This clone was detected many times. This chain joins TRBV7-2 and TRBJ1-6, with a weak D call TRBD1 (5 bases). Trimming cost V 5 bases and J 2 bases, with 10 bases left between them. CDR1 is SGHTA and CDR2 is FQGNSA in the germline V gene. The CDR3 totals 15 residues. CDR3 residues: CASSGGTPYNSPLHF. The DNA of the CDR3 is TGTGCCAGCAGCGGGGGGACCCCCTATAATTCACCCCTCCACTTT.